One and the same sample provided the 6 T cell receptor beta chains below, sequenced in a study of T cells in Graves' hyperthyroidism and ophthalmopathy. Amplification of TCR beta CDR3 regions used RNA as the template. HTBI primers were the set used in a first-round RT-PCR of the TCR CDR3. TCRdb passed the multiplex PCR reads through MiXCR, listing each CDR3 protein once. The sample has around 690,000 distinct CDR3 sequences; roughly 17% are singletons. Sequences were obtained from blood. The receptors originated from a man aged 50-59 years with Graves' hyperthyroidism.

This clonotype has a count of ten or more. The rearrangement links TRBV12-3 or TRBV12-4 to TRBJ2-7; 12 nucleotides agree with TRBD2. J gave up 7 bases and V 6 bases, and 13 bases lay outside the gene matches. The CDR3 extends over 16 amino acids. CDR3 amino acids: CASRLAGGGPVREQYF. The CDR3 nucleotides read TGTGCCAGCAGACTAGCGGGAGGTGGCCCCGTCCGGGAGCAGTACTTC.

This clonotype was detected ten times or more. V is TRBV2 and J is TRBJ1-3, with no clear D. The V gene lost 4 bases and the J gene lost 0 bases, with 7 bases spanning the gap. The V gene's germline CDR1 is SNHLY and CDR2 FYNNEI. This CDR3 has 14 residues. CDR3 residues: CASSGGHSGNTIYF. CDR3 bases: TGTGCCAGCAGTGGAGGCCACTCTGGAAACACCATATATTTT.

The V and J genes are TRBV4-3 and TRBJ2-7; weak D call: TRBD1 (6 bases). From germline, CDR1 is LGHNA and CDR2 YSLEER. Trimming took off 0 bases at V and 5 bases at J, with 17 bases between the two ends. This CDR3 contains 16 residues. The DNA for the CDR3 is TGCGCCAGCAGCCAAGATTCTATGGCAGGGGTCAACGAGCAGTACTTC. It yields the protein CASSQDSMAGVNEQYF.

The chain recombines TRBV5-1 with TRBJ2-1; possibly TRBD1 or TRBD2 for D (5 bases each). V was clipped by 0 bases and J by 6 bases, with 13 bases between them. Germline V gene sequence: CDR1 SGHRS, CDR2 YFSETQ. The CDR3 is made up of 15 amino acids. The CDR3 bases are TGCGCCAGCAGCTTGGCCGTTGGGACCGTCAATGAGCAGTTCTTC. It translates to CASSLAVGTVNEQFF.

This clonotype was counted many times. The chain links TRBV29-1 to TRBJ1-1, with no clear D. The CDR3 length is 13 residues. Trimming cost V 3 bases and J 1 base, with 9 bases left between them. Germline CDR1 SQVTM, CDR2 ANQGSEA. The CDR3 reads CSVESMENTEAFF. The CDR3 DNA reads TGCAGCGTTGAGTCAATGGAGAACACTGAAGCTTTCTTT. Based on the CDR3 plus reference TRBV29-1 and TRBJ1-1, the full variable domain is SAVISQKPSRDICQRGTSLTIQCQVDSQVTMMFWYRQQPGQSLTLIATANQGSEATYESGFVIDKFPISRPNLTFSTLTVSNMSPEDSSIYLCSVESMENTEAFFGQGTRLTVV.

This clonotype showed up many times. This chain joins TRBV2 and TRBJ2-1; TRBD2 is a possible D gene (5 bases). The CDR3 sequence is 14 residues long. Per germline, CDR1 SNHLY and CDR2 FYNNEI. The V gene lost 6 bases and the J gene lost 4 bases, with 13 bases spanning the gap. The CDR3 is CASSFEGPYNEQFF. The CDR3 DNA reads TGTGCCAGCAGCTTCGAGGGTCCGTACAATGAGCAGTTCTTC.